A selection of T cell receptor beta chains follows, all from one sample in a study of shared clonotypes between healthy human individuals. Some clones are missing from TCRdb's copy, which holds only in-frame ones; the method was immunoSEQ multiplex PCR. Of 2 million to 2.5 million clones in the sample, around 92% are singletons; the top ten hold approximately 0.41%. The sample consisted of naive CD4+ T cells from PBMCs. These receptors all come from a man between 18 and 35 years old in good health. Some clones in this sample may be carry-over from other donors' samples. Both conserved end residues are part of each CDR3. D genes are given only for firm matches. Where a row states a size, it is once, few, many or the class of an expanded clone; other rows omit it.

>NA|TRBV21-1|NA|TRBJ2-1
TGTGCCAGCAGCAAAGGAACAGCATCCTACAATGAGCAGTTCTTC
CASSKGTASYNEQFF
>NA|TRBV18|NA|TRBJ1-1
TGTGCCAGCTCACCGACGAAGAGACCGAACACTGAAGCTTTCTTT
CASSPTKRPNTEAFF
>NA|TRBV18|NA|TRBJ2-7
TGTGCCAGCTCACCTTACCGACAGGAGGTCTCCTACGAGCAGTACTTC
CASSPYRQEVSYEQYF
>NA|TRBV6-5|NA|TRBJ1-1
TGTGCCAGCAGTTCGGCGGCCGCGGGAGGCACTGAAGCTTTCTTT
CASSSAAAGGTEAFF
>NA|TRBV7-9|NA|TRBJ1-1
TGTGCCAGCAGCGTCCGCTTGGGCCGGAGGAGGATCACTGAAGCTTTCTTT
CASSVRLGRRRITEAFF
>NA|TRBV7-6|NA|TRBJ2-7
TGTGCCAGCAGCTCCTGGTCGAGGGAGGTGTACTTC
CASSSWSREVYF
>NA|TRBV19|NA|TRBJ2-6
TGTGCCAGTAGGCCTGCAGAGGCTGGGGCCAACGTCCTGACTTTC
CASRPAEAGANVLTF
>NA|TRBV19|NA|TRBJ1-1
TGTGCCAGCCTGGACAGTTCGAACACTGAAGCTTTCTTT
CASLDSSNTEAFF
>NA|TRBV5-1|NA|TRBJ2-7
TGCGCCAGCAGCTTGCCGAACTCCTACGAGCAGTACTTC
CASSLPNSYEQYF
>TRBD1|TRBV19|NA|TRBJ1-2
TGTGCCAGTAGTAATAGTGTGACAGGGAGAGGCTACACCTTC
CASSNSVTGRGYTF
>TRBD1|TRBV9|NA|TRBJ1-2
TGTGCCAGCAGCGTAGACAGGGGGTCCTATGGCTACACCTTC
CASSVDRGSYGYTF
>TRBD2|TRBV7-9|NA|TRBJ2-1
TGTGCCAGCAGATACGGGGGAGGGGAAGGTGAGCAGTTCTTC
CASRYGGGEGEQFF
>TRBD1|TRBV10-3|once|TRBJ1-3
TGTGCCATGGGACAGGTCTCTGGAAACACCATATATTTT
CAMGQVSGNTIYF
>NA|TRBV14|NA|TRBJ1-2
TGTGCCAGCAGCCCTACTAAAGGAGGACAGCGAATTTTTAACTATGGCTACACCTTC
CASSPTKGGQRIFNYGYTF
>TRBD1|TRBV7-8|NA|TRBJ1-2
TGTGCCAGCAGCTCCTTGGGACAGGGGTATGGCTACACCTTC
CASSSLGQGYGYTF
>TRBD2|TRBV10-1|NA|TRBJ2-7
TGCGCCGTATTCCTGGGGCTAGCGGGTCCCGACTCCTACGAGCAGTACTTC
CAVFLGLAGPDSYEQYF
>NA|TRBV30|NA|TRBJ1-6
TGTGCCTGGAGTTTGGCGGGGCTTACAAACAATTCACCCCTCCACTTT
CAWSLAGLTNNSPLHF
>NA|TRBV2|NA|TRBJ2-1
TGTGCCAGCAGTGGGGAGTATGGGGAGCAGTTCTTC
CASSGEYGEQFF
>TRBD1|TRBV2|NA|TRBJ2-7
TGTGCCAGCACCGAGCACAGGGGTGGTCGCGAGCAGTACTTC
CASTEHRGGREQYF
>TRBD1|TRBV5-4|few|TRBJ1-1
TGTGCCAGCAGCACAACAGGGGTCGGCACTGAAGCTTTCTTT
CASSTTGVGTEAFF
>TRBD1|TRBV7-3|few|TRBJ1-1
TGTGCCAGCAACGACAGGGTGAACACTGAAGCTTTCTTT
CASNDRVNTEAFF
>NA|TRBV21-1|NA|TRBJ2-7
TGTGCCAGCAGCAAATTCAATGGACCAGCGGGGCGCGGCGAGCAGTACTTC
CASSKFNGPAGRGEQYF